This TCR beta chain was captured in a study of T cells in Graves' hyperthyroidism and ophthalmopathy. The CDR3 is 15 residues long. The ends lost 1 base at V and 2 bases at J; junction bases unmatched: 7. In germline, CDR1 is DFQATT, CDR2 SNEGSKA (reference sequence). This clonotype has at least ten counts. The antigen is unknown. Findings and limits, study-wide: Model predictions of ophthalmopathy came a median roughly 6.4 months before onset.

From RNA transcripts, TCR beta CDR3 regions were amplified. The HTBI primer set drove a first-round RT-PCR of the TCR CDR3. TCRdb called the multiplex PCR reads again in MiXCR, with one record for every CDR3 protein. The sample records roughly 750,000 distinct CDR3 sequences, about 15% being singletons. This sequence was found in a man aged 18 to 30 with Graves' hyperthyroidism. This chain joins TRBV20-1 and TRBJ2-7; 8 bases match TRBD2. Sequenced input: blood. The CDR3 sequence is CSARGVAGLTYEQYF. The DNA for the CDR3 is TGCAGTGCTAGAGGAGTAGCGGGATTAACCTACGAGCAGTACTTC.